A selection of T cell receptor beta chains follows, all from one sample in a study of blood T cell repertoires in COVID-19. The method was immunoSEQ multiplex PCR; TCRdb's version includes in-frame clones alone and lacks a portion of them. This sample has roughly 97,000 clones; over 75% occur once, and the top ten carry about 20%. The specimen was peripheral blood. These receptors were collected from a human donor in a cohort sampled during active COVID-19. Each CDR3 is given with its conserved first and last residue. Each record gives: V gene, D gene, J gene, clone size, CDR3 DNA, CDR3 protein. D genes are given only for firm matches. For some rows the clone size is stated as once, few or many, or as a class when expanded; others skip it.

v_call: TRBV7-8
d_call: -
j_call: TRBJ1-5
clone_size: -
cdr3_nt: TGTGCCAGCAGCTTAACTTCTACAGGGAGAATAGGTCAGCCCCAGCATTTT
cdr3_aa: CASSLTSTGRIGQPQHF

v_call: TRBV27
d_call: TRBD2
j_call: TRBJ2-7
clone_size: -
cdr3_nt: TGTGCCAGCAGTATAGCGGGATTTACCTACGAGCAGTACTTC
cdr3_aa: CASSIAGFTYEQYF

v_call: TRBV28
d_call: -
j_call: TRBJ2-5
clone_size: once
cdr3_nt: TGTGCCAGCAGTTTATCGTCAGGCCCCTACCAAGAGACCCAGTACTTC
cdr3_aa: CASSLSSGPYQETQYF

v_call: TRBV28
d_call: TRBD1
j_call: TRBJ1-5
clone_size: -
cdr3_nt: TGTGCCAGCAGGATACAGGGGAGCAATCAGCCCCAGCATTTT
cdr3_aa: CASRIQGSNQPQHF

v_call: TRBV2
d_call: -
j_call: TRBJ1-2
clone_size: -
cdr3_nt: TGTGCCAGCAGTGGAGTCGGGAGTTATGGCTACACCTTC
cdr3_aa: CASSGVGSYGYTF

v_call: TRBV6-4
d_call: TRBD2
j_call: TRBJ2-1
clone_size: -
cdr3_nt: TGTGCCAGCAGTTTTGCGGGAGAATCCTACAATGAGCAGTTCTTC
cdr3_aa: CASSFAGESYNEQFF

v_call: TRBV19
d_call: TRBD2
j_call: TRBJ2-1
clone_size: -
cdr3_nt: TGTGCCAGTAGCAGACTAGCGGGATCGTACAATGAGCAGTTCTTC
cdr3_aa: CASSRLAGSYNEQFF

v_call: TRBV9
d_call: TRBD2
j_call: TRBJ2-7
clone_size: -
cdr3_nt: TGTGCCAGCAGCGTAGAGGGACTAGCGGCCTACGAGCAGTACTTC
cdr3_aa: CASSVEGLAAYEQYF

v_call: TRBV7-2
d_call: -
j_call: TRBJ2-3
clone_size: -
cdr3_nt: TGTGCCAGCAGCTTGATAGCGGTTAGCACAGATACGCAGTATTTT
cdr3_aa: CASSLIAVSTDTQYF

v_call: TRBV4-1
d_call: -
j_call: TRBJ1-2
clone_size: -
cdr3_nt: TGCGCCAGCAGCCAACAGGGTACAACCCGCTATGGCTACACCTTC
cdr3_aa: CASSQQGTTRYGYTF

v_call: TRBV7-2
d_call: TRBD2
j_call: TRBJ2-1
clone_size: -
cdr3_nt: TGTGCCAGCAGTCCAAACCCGGGACTAGCGGGAGGGTATGAGCAGTTCTTC
cdr3_aa: CASSPNPGLAGGYEQFF

v_call: TRBV5-4
d_call: TRBD2
j_call: TRBJ2-7
clone_size: -
cdr3_nt: TGTGCCAGCACGACCGGGACTAGCGGTCCCTACGAGCAGTACTTC
cdr3_aa: CASTTGTSGPYEQYF

v_call: TRBV28
d_call: TRBD2
j_call: TRBJ2-4
clone_size: -
cdr3_nt: TGTGCCAGCAGGGTTAGCGGGAGGGCCGGGACCAAAAACATTCAGTACTTC
cdr3_aa: CASRVSGRAGTKNIQYF

v_call: TRBV6-2/TRBV6-3
d_call: TRBD1
j_call: TRBJ1-2
clone_size: -
cdr3_nt: TGTGCCAGCAGTCCGGACAGGGGTAGCTATGGCTACACCTTC
cdr3_aa: CASSPDRGSYGYTF

v_call: TRBV18
d_call: TRBD2
j_call: TRBJ2-5
clone_size: -
cdr3_nt: TGTGCCGTCCGGGCGGGAGAGGCAAAAGAGACCCAGTACTTC
cdr3_aa: CAVRAGEAKETQYF

v_call: TRBV7-9
d_call: -
j_call: TRBJ1-2
clone_size: -
cdr3_nt: TGTGCCAGCGACTCACTCGGCGGTGGCTACACCTTC
cdr3_aa: CASDSLGGGYTF

v_call: TRBV11-3
d_call: -
j_call: TRBJ2-1
clone_size: -
cdr3_nt: TGTGCCAGCAGCCTGGGGTGGGGCGCCAGCTCCTACAATGAGCAGTTCTTC
cdr3_aa: CASSLGWGASSYNEQFF

v_call: TRBV5-4
d_call: -
j_call: TRBJ1-2
clone_size: few
cdr3_nt: TGTGCCAGCAGCTTGCCAGGGGACTATGGCTACACCTTC
cdr3_aa: CASSLPGDYGYTF

v_call: TRBV5-1
d_call: -
j_call: TRBJ2-4
clone_size: -
cdr3_nt: TGCGCCAGCAGCCCGGGGGGCCCCCGGAACATTCAGTACTTC
cdr3_aa: CASSPGGPRNIQYF

v_call: TRBV6-5
d_call: TRBD2
j_call: TRBJ2-7
clone_size: -
cdr3_nt: TGTGCCAGCAGCTATTCTAGCGGGAGAAATTACGAGCAGTACTTC
cdr3_aa: CASSYSSGRNYEQYF

v_call: TRBV19
d_call: -
j_call: TRBJ1-5
clone_size: few
cdr3_nt: TGTGCCAGTAGTATAGTTCCGGGGGAGCGTGAACAGCCCCAGCATTTT
cdr3_aa: CASSIVPGEREQPQHF

v_call: TRBV15
d_call: -
j_call: TRBJ1-6
clone_size: -
cdr3_nt: TGTGCCACCAGCAGACGGACAGATAATTCACCCCTCCACTTT
cdr3_aa: CATSRRTDNSPLHF

v_call: TRBV6-5
d_call: -
j_call: TRBJ2-5
clone_size: -
cdr3_nt: TGTGCCAGCAGTTACTCGGCTCCTAGCGCACAAGAGACCCAGTACTTC
cdr3_aa: CASSYSAPSAQETQYF

v_call: TRBV28
d_call: -
j_call: TRBJ1-5
clone_size: -
cdr3_nt: TGTGCCAGCCAGAGAACAGGCCGGGTTCAGCCCCAGCATTTT
cdr3_aa: CASQRTGRVQPQHF

v_call: TRBV7-2
d_call: -
j_call: TRBJ2-1
clone_size: once
cdr3_nt: TGTGCCAGCAGCTTAGCGGGCCCCTCCTACAATGAGCAGTTCTTC
cdr3_aa: CASSLAGPSYNEQFF

v_call: TRBV2
d_call: -
j_call: TRBJ2-4
clone_size: -
cdr3_nt: TGTGCCAGCAGTGAAGGAGCGTTAGGAGGCCTAGCCAAAAACATTCAGTACTTC
cdr3_aa: CASSEGALGGLAKNIQYF

v_call: TRBV5-1
d_call: TRBD1
j_call: TRBJ1-1
clone_size: few
cdr3_nt: TGCGCCAGCAGCATGTCCGGGACAGCGAACACTGAAGCTTTCTTT
cdr3_aa: CASSMSGTANTEAFF

v_call: TRBV7-3
d_call: TRBD2
j_call: TRBJ2-6
clone_size: once
cdr3_nt: TGTGCCAGCAGCTTAGCCAGCGGGGGGCTTGGAGCTGGGGCCAACGTCCTGACTTTC
cdr3_aa: CASSLASGGLGAGANVLTF

v_call: TRBV7-9
d_call: -
j_call: TRBJ1-1
clone_size: -
cdr3_nt: TGTGCCAGCAGCTCCAAACGACACTCCCTTTCCTATGACACTGAAGCTTTCTTT
cdr3_aa: CASSSKRHSLSYDTEAFF

v_call: TRBV11-2
d_call: -
j_call: TRBJ2-7
clone_size: -
cdr3_nt: TGTGCCAGCACCTTGATGGGACTCTCCATATCCGAGCAGTACTTC
cdr3_aa: CASTLMGLSISEQYF

v_call: TRBV12-3/TRBV12-4
d_call: -
j_call: TRBJ2-7
clone_size: -
cdr3_nt: TGTGCCAGCAGCAGGACACTATACGAGCAGTACTTC
cdr3_aa: CASSRTLYEQYF

v_call: TRBV19
d_call: TRBD1
j_call: TRBJ1-1
clone_size: -
cdr3_nt: TGTGCCAGTAGCAAGAATCTGGGGACAGGCCCATCTGAAGCTTTCTTT
cdr3_aa: CASSKNLGTGPSEAFF

v_call: TRBV5-1
d_call: -
j_call: TRBJ2-1
clone_size: -
cdr3_nt: TGCGCCAGCAGCTTGGTCAGCGGATACTCCTACAATGAGCAGTTCTTC
cdr3_aa: CASSLVSGYSYNEQFF

v_call: TRBV3-1/TRBV3-2
d_call: TRBD2
j_call: TRBJ2-7
clone_size: -
cdr3_nt: TGTGCCAGCAGCCCCTCGGGACTAGCGGGAGTGCGCTCCTACGAGCAGTACTTC
cdr3_aa: CASSPSGLAGVRSYEQYF

v_call: TRBV20-1
d_call: TRBD2
j_call: TRBJ2-7
clone_size: -
cdr3_nt: TGCAGTGCCAGTCGGACTAGCGCCACAACCTACGAGCAGTACTTC
cdr3_aa: CSASRTSATTYEQYF

v_call: TRBV23-1
d_call: TRBD1
j_call: TRBJ1-2
clone_size: few
cdr3_nt: TGCGCCAGCAGTCAATCTCACGGGACAGGGGGCTATGGCTACACCTTC
cdr3_aa: CASSQSHGTGGYGYTF

v_call: TRBV28
d_call: -
j_call: TRBJ1-5
clone_size: -
cdr3_nt: TGTGCCAGCAGTATCCAAACAGGGAGGGACGAGCATTTT
cdr3_aa: CASSIQTGRDEHF

v_call: TRBV19
d_call: -
j_call: TRBJ2-7
clone_size: -
cdr3_nt: TGTGCCAGTAGTCCGGGGTACGAGCAGTACTTC
cdr3_aa: CASSPGYEQYF

v_call: TRBV18
d_call: -
j_call: TRBJ1-6
clone_size: -
cdr3_nt: TGTGCCAGCTCACGACAGGAACCCGATAATTCACCCCTCCACTTT
cdr3_aa: CASSRQEPDNSPLHF

v_call: TRBV28
d_call: TRBD2
j_call: TRBJ2-2
clone_size: -
cdr3_nt: TGTGCCAGCAGTACGACGGGACTAGCGGGATCCGGGGAGCTGTTTTTT
cdr3_aa: CASSTTGLAGSGELFF

v_call: TRBV7-2
d_call: -
j_call: TRBJ1-1
clone_size: -
cdr3_nt: TGTGCCAGCACCCTTCAGGGGATCACTGAAGCTTTCTTT
cdr3_aa: CASTLQGITEAFF

v_call: TRBV2
d_call: TRBD1
j_call: TRBJ1-6
clone_size: -
cdr3_nt: TGTGCCAGCAGCTGGGACAGGAAAGATTCACCCCTCCACTTT
cdr3_aa: CASSWDRKDSPLHF

v_call: TRBV9
d_call: TRBD1
j_call: TRBJ2-7
clone_size: -
cdr3_nt: TGTGCCAGCAGCGCTGGACAGGGGGCACATTACGAGCAGTACTTC
cdr3_aa: CASSAGQGAHYEQYF

v_call: TRBV3-1/TRBV3-2
d_call: -
j_call: TRBJ1-4
clone_size: -
cdr3_nt: TGTGCCAGCAGCAACAGGCAGGGTAATGAAAAACTGTTTTTT
cdr3_aa: CASSNRQGNEKLFF

v_call: TRBV7-9
d_call: -
j_call: TRBJ2-7
clone_size: -
cdr3_nt: TGTGCCAGCAGCCACAGCGGAGGTGTCTCCTACGAGCAGTACTTC
cdr3_aa: CASSHSGGVSYEQYF

v_call: TRBV12-3/TRBV12-4
d_call: TRBD1
j_call: TRBJ1-1
clone_size: -
cdr3_nt: TGTGCCAGCTCGGGACAGGGGAACACTGAAGCTTTCTTT
cdr3_aa: CASSGQGNTEAFF

v_call: TRBV6-5
d_call: TRBD1
j_call: TRBJ1-2
clone_size: once
cdr3_nt: TGTGCCAGCAGTTACTCGGGACAGAGCCGTCGTGGCTACACCTTC
cdr3_aa: CASSYSGQSRRGYTF

v_call: TRBV28
d_call: -
j_call: TRBJ2-7
clone_size: -
cdr3_nt: TGTGCCAGCCTTACCCAGGGGTACGAGCAGTACTTC
cdr3_aa: CASLTQGYEQYF

v_call: TRBV5-6
d_call: -
j_call: TRBJ2-1
clone_size: once
cdr3_nt: TGTGCCAGCAGCTATCGGTCTCGGTTGGACAATGAGCAGTTCTTC
cdr3_aa: CASSYRSRLDNEQFF

v_call: TRBV14
d_call: TRBD2
j_call: TRBJ2-3
clone_size: few
cdr3_nt: TGTGCCAGCAGCCGTTTGAACGGGAGGGTAGATACGCAGTATTTT
cdr3_aa: CASSRLNGRVDTQYF

v_call: TRBV5-1
d_call: -
j_call: TRBJ2-2
clone_size: -
cdr3_nt: TGCGCCAGCAGCGGACAGAACACCGGGGAGCTGTTTTTT
cdr3_aa: CASSGQNTGELFF

v_call: TRBV6-6
d_call: TRBD1
j_call: TRBJ1-5
clone_size: -
cdr3_nt: TGTGCCAGCACCGCGCGGGACAGAAGATATCAGCCCCAGCATTTT
cdr3_aa: CASTARDRRYQPQHF

v_call: TRBV5-1
d_call: -
j_call: TRBJ1-1
clone_size: -
cdr3_nt: TGCGCCAGCAGCTTGGAGGGAGGGGAGGTAACTGAAGCTTTCTTT
cdr3_aa: CASSLEGGEVTEAFF